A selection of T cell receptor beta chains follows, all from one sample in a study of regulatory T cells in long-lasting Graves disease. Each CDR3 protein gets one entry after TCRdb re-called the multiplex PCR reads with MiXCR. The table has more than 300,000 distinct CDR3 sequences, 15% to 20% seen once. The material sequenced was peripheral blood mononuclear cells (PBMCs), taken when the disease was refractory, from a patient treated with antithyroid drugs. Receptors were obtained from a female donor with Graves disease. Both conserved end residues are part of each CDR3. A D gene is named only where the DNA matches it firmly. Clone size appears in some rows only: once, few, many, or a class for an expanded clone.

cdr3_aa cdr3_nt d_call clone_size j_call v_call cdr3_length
CASKWIEETEAFF TGTGCCAGCAAGTGGATTGAGGAAACTGAAGCTTTCTTT - - TRBJ1-1 TRBV7-9 13
CASSIGKGNTEAFF TGTGCCAGTAGTATCGGTAAGGGGAACACTGAAGCTTTCTTT - - TRBJ1-1 TRBV19 14
CASSRGAPQPQHF TGTGCCAGCTCAAGGGGGGCGCCTCAGCCCCAGCATTTT - - TRBJ1-5 TRBV18 13
CATRELNADTQYF TGTGCCACCAGAGAATTGAATGCAGATACGCAGTATTTT - few TRBJ2-3 TRBV10-3 13
CASSRRRQPQHF TGTGCCAGCAGTCGTAGACGTCAGCCCCAGCATTTT - many TRBJ1-5 TRBV28 12
CASSPAVAGNTEAFF TGTGCCAGCTCACCAGCGGTTGCAGGGAACACTGAAGCTTTCTTT - few TRBJ1-1 TRBV18 15
CASSATSAGLSQYF TGCGCCAGCAGCGCCACGTCTGCCGGCCTATCCCAGTACTTC - few TRBJ2-5 TRBV5-1 14
CASTSGLTRSETQYF TGTGCCAGCACCTCGGGTCTGACGAGGTCGGAGACCCAGTACTTC - many TRBJ2-5 TRBV3-1 15
CASSSLMGQGFGELFF TGTGCCAGCAGCTCACTTATGGGACAGGGATTCGGGGAGCTGTTTTTT TRBD1 many TRBJ2-2 TRBV11-2 16
CASSLRAGGGTEAFF TGTGCCAGCAGCTTACGCGCCGGGGGGGGCACTGAAGCTTTCTTT - - TRBJ1-1 TRBV7-9 15
CASSTRKGGEQYF TGTGCCAGCAGCACCCGGAAGGGTGGGGAGCAGTACTTC - few TRBJ2-7 TRBV7-2 13
CASSESADTQYF TGTGCCAGCAGTGAAAGCGCAGATACGCAGTATTTT - - TRBJ2-3 TRBV6-1 12
CASSPVLRGLSVSPLHF TGTGCCAGCAGCCCCGTTCTCAGGGGGCTGTCAGTATCACCCCTCCACTTT TRBD1 - TRBJ1-6 TRBV3-1 17
CASRRIAGGPLDTQYF TGTGCCAGCAGGAGAATAGCGGGGGGGCCTTTAGATACGCAGTATTTT TRBD2 few TRBJ2-3 TRBV12-3/TRBV12-4 16
CASRQQGMPNVLTF TGTGCCAGTAGGCAACAGGGTATGCCCAACGTCCTGACTTTC - many TRBJ2-6 TRBV2 14
CASSYPDVYGYTF TGTGCCAGCAGTTACCCGGACGTATATGGCTACACCTTC - many TRBJ1-2 TRBV6-5 13
CASSFRTGYEQYF TGTGCCAGCAGCTTCCGGACTGGCTACGAGCAGTACTTC - many TRBJ2-7 TRBV7-8 13
CASSPRTNSNQPQHF TGTGCCAGCAGTCCACGGACAAATAGCAATCAGCCCCAGCATTTT - many TRBJ1-5 TRBV6-1 15
CASRLQQATYEQYF TGTGCCAGCAGGTTACAACAGGCAACCTACGAGCAGTACTTC - many TRBJ2-7 TRBV6-1 14
CASSQGFTGLQPQHF TGTGCCAGCAGCCAAGGTTTCACCGGGTTGCAGCCCCAGCATTTT - many TRBJ1-5 TRBV3-1 15
CASSLGQGRTYEQYF TGTGCCAGCAGCCTCGGACAGGGTCGAACCTACGAGCAGTACTTC TRBD1 many TRBJ2-7 TRBV11-3 15
CATSDPSGRAAETQYF TGTGCCACCAGTGACCCCAGCGGGAGGGCCGCAGAGACCCAGTACTTC TRBD2 - TRBJ2-5 TRBV24-1 16
CASSHQGETEAFF TGCGCCAGCAGCCACCAGGGGGAAACTGAAGCTTTCTTT TRBD1 - TRBJ1-1 TRBV5-1 13
CASGYRDSPYGYTF TGTGCCAGCGGCTATAGGGACAGCCCCTATGGCTACACCTTC TRBD1 - TRBJ1-2 TRBV6-2/TRBV6-3 14
CASTPSRGYRNQPQHF TGTGCCAGCACCCCATCGAGAGGGTATCGCAATCAGCCCCAGCATTTT - many TRBJ1-5 TRBV6-1 16
CASSLSGTEAFF TGTGCCAGCAGCTTATCCGGCACTGAAGCTTTCTTT - many TRBJ1-1 TRBV28 12
CASSFPGLAGVGGTGELFF TGTGCCAGCAGTTTCCCGGGACTAGCGGGAGTGGGGGGCACCGGGGAGCTGTTTTTT TRBD2 - TRBJ2-2 TRBV2 19
CASSYSGVHQETQYF TGTGCCAGCAGCTACTCAGGGGTCCACCAAGAGACCCAGTACTTC - - TRBJ2-5 TRBV9 15
CSAPPAGGYEQYF TGCAGTGCTCCTCCCGCGGGAGGGTACGAGCAGTACTTC TRBD2 few TRBJ2-7 TRBV20-1 13
CASSQTVGILQGNTIYF TGCGCCAGCAGCCAGACCGTGGGGATTCTACAAGGAAACACCATATATTTT - - TRBJ1-3 TRBV5-1 17
CASRGGGRNSYEQYF TGTGCCAGCAGAGGGGGGGGCAGGAATTCCTACGAGCAGTACTTC - - TRBJ2-7 TRBV27 15
CASSEMAVNTEAFF TGTGCCAGCAGTGAAATGGCGGTGAACACTGAAGCTTTCTTT - - TRBJ1-1 TRBV6-1 14
CASGTSGRVETQYF TGTGCCAGCGGGACTAGCGGGCGGGTCGAGACCCAGTACTTC TRBD2 many TRBJ2-5 TRBV2 14
CATSRSQTNTEAFF TGTGCCACCAGCAGGTCCCAAACTAACACTGAAGCTTTCTTT - - TRBJ1-1 TRBV15 14
CSARRSGGNEQYF TGCAGTGCGAGAAGGAGTGGGGGGAACGAGCAGTACTTC - few TRBJ2-7 TRBV20-1 13
CASSQVYGNTEAFF TGCGCCAGCAGCCAAGTTTACGGGAACACTGAAGCTTTCTTT - many TRBJ1-1 TRBV4-1 14
CSASRTGRETQYF TGCAGTGCTAGCAGGACAGGGAGAGAGACCCAGTACTTC TRBD1 many TRBJ2-5 TRBV20-1 13
CAWQMGQYNQPQHF TGTGCCTGGCAAATGGGACAGTACAATCAGCCCCAGCATTTT TRBD1 many TRBJ1-5 TRBV30 14
CASSPATGSNYGYTF TGTGCCAGCAGCCCAGCCACAGGGTCTAACTATGGCTACACCTTC - - TRBJ1-2 TRBV3-1 15